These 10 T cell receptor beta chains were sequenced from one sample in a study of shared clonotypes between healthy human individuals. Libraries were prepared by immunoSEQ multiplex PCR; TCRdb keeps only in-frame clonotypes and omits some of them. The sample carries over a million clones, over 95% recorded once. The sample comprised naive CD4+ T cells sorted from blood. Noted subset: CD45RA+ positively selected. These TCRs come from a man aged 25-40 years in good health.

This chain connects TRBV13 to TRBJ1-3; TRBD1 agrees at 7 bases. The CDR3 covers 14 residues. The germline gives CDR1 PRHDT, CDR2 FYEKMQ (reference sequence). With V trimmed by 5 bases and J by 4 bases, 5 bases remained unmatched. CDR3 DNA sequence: TGTGCCAGCAGCCCGAGGGGGCGCGGAAACACCATATATTTT. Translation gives CASSPRGRGNTIYF.

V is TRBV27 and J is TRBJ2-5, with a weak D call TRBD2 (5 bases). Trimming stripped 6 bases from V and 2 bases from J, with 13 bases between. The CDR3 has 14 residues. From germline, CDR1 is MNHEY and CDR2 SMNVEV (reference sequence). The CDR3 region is CASSEPGRQETQYF. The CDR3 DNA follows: TGTGCCAGCAGCGAGCCGGGAAGACAAGAGACCCAGTACTTC.

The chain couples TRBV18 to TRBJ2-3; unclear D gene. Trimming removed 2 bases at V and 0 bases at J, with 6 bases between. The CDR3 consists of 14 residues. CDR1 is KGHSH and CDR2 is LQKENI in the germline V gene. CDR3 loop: CASSPGFSTDTQYF. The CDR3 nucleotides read TGTGCCAGCTCACCAGGGTTTAGCACAGATACGCAGTATTTT. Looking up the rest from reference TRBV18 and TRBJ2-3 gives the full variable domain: NAGVMQNPRHLVRRRGQEARLRCSPMKGHSHVYWYRQLPEEGLKFMVYLQKENIIDESGMPKERFSAEFPKEGPSILRIQQVVRGDSAAYFCASSPGFSTDTQYFGPGTRLTVL.

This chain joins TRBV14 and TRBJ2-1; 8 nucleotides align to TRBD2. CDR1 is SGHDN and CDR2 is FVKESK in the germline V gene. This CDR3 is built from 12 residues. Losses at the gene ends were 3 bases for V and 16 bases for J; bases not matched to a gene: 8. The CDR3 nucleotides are TGTGCCAGCAGCCAGGGACTAGGAAAAAAATTCTTC. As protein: CASSQGLGKKFF.

CDR3 in DNA: TGTGCCAGCAGCTTAGATATAGGGAGACAAGAGACCCAGTACTTC. It is translated as CASSLDIGRQETQYF. The rearrangement uses TRBV7-2 and TRBJ2-5; D perhaps matches TRBD2 (5 bases). CDR3 size: 15 residues. CDR1 SGHTA and CDR2 FQGNSA come from the germline V gene. The V end was cut by 1 base, the J end by 2 bases, with 11 bases between.

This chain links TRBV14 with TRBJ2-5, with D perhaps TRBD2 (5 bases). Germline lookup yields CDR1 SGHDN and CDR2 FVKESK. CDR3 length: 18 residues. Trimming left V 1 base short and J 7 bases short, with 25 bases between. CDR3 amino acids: CASSQVLNSWTEDGTQYF. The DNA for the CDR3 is TGTGCCAGCAGCCAAGTCCTGAATTCGTGGACGGAGGATGGGACCCAGTACTTC.

Written as DNA, the CDR3 is TGCGCCAGCAGCTCCTCCGGGACTAGTGAAGAGACCCAGTACTTC. It codes for CASSSSGTSEETQYF. The chain couples TRBV5-1 to TRBJ2-5; 8 bases fit TRBD2. The CDR3 length is 15 residues. J lost 3 bases, V lost 3 bases, and 7 bases had no gene match. Germline CDR1 reads SGHRS; CDR2 reads YFSETQ.

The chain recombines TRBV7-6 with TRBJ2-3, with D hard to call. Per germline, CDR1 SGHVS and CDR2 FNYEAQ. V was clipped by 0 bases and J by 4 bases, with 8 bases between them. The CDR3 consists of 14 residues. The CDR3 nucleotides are TGTGCCAGCAGCTTAGCGCGTTCAGCAGATACGCAGTATTTT. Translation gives CASSLARSADTQYF.

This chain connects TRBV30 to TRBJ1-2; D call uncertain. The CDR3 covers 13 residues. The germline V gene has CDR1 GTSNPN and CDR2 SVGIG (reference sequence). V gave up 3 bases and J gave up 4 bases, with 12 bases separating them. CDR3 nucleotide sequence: TGTGCCTGGAGGACCCTACGAGGCTATGGCTACACCTTC. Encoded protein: CAWRTLRGYGYTF.

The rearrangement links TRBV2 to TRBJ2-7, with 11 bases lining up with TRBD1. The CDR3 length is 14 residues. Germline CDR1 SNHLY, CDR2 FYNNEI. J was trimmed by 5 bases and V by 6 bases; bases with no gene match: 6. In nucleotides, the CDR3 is TGTGCCAGCAGGGGACTGGACAGGGGGCACGAGCAGTACTTC. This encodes CASRGLDRGHEQYF.